One sample yielded the 7 T cell receptor beta chains listed below, sequenced in a study of T-cell memory formation after mild COVID-19. TCRdb independently ran MiXCR on the 5' RACE reads; one entry per CDR3 protein. The sample holds 250,000 or so distinct CDR3 sequences, roughly 18% seen once. The sequencing input was PBMCs or a T cell subset sorted from them (not recorded which). These receptors all come from a man between 18 and 35 years old who had mild COVID-19 (a few samples of this study predate the infection). Cell type and time point are not known.

The chain combines TRBV4-2 with TRBJ2-1; TRBD2 aligns across 13 bases. V was pared by 2 bases and J by 10 bases, with 11 bases of the junction left unmatched. The CDR3 runs 17 residues. Germline V gives CDR1 LGHNA, CDR2 YNFKEQ. CDR3 amino acids: CASSQTQTSGGRLEQFF. The CDR3 region has the DNA TGTGCCAGCAGCCAAACTCAGACTAGCGGGGGGCGATTGGAGCAGTTCTTC.

V gene TRBV7-2 combines with J gene TRBJ2-2; TRBD2 matches at 7 bases. Looked up from germline, CDR1 is SGHTA and CDR2 is FQGNSA. Trimming at V came to 5 bases and at J to 1 base, leaving 7 bases not matched to a gene. The CDR3 loop spans 16 amino acids. CDR3 sequence: CASSAPGGGNTGELFF. The CDR3 region has the DNA TGTGCCAGCAGCGCCCCGGGCGGGGGGAACACCGGGGAGCTGTTTTTT. Variable domain in full (rest from reference TRBV7-2 and TRBJ2-2): GAGVSQSPSNKVTEKGKDVELRCDPISGHTALYWYRQSLGQGLEFLIYFQGNSAPDKSGLPSDRFSAERTGGSVSTLTIQRTQQEDSAVYLCASSAPGGGNTGELFFGEGSRLTVL.

This clonotype was found a few times. This chain connects TRBV5-1 to TRBJ2-3; the match to TRBD2 covers 8 bases. Trimming cost V 3 bases and J 0 bases; bases outside gene matches: 3. CDR1 and CDR2 (germline): SGHRS, YFSETQ. CDR3 length: 15 residues. DNA for the CDR3: TGCGCCAGCAGCTCAGTAGCGGGGAGCACAGATACGCAGTATTTT. This gives the protein CASSSVAGSTDTQYF.

This clonotype occurred a few times. The rearrangement links TRBV20-1 to TRBJ2-7; 8 nucleotides match TRBD2. This CDR3 has 14 residues. Trimming at V came to 6 bases and at J to 2 bases, leaving 9 bases not matched to a gene. CDR1 and CDR2 (germline): DFQATT, SNEGSKA (reference sequence). DNA for the CDR3: TGCAGTGCGCGGACCGGGACTAGAACCTACGAGCAGTACTTC. Its protein product is CSARTGTRTYEQYF.

V gene TRBV20-1 combines with J gene TRBJ2-1, with D uncertain. Germline assignment: CDR1 DFQATT and CDR2 SNEGSKA (reference sequence). CDR3 length: 12 amino acids. The V end lost 7 bases, the J end lost 3 bases, and 10 bases lay between the germline ends. The CDR3 spells CSVPSVYNEQFF. Here the CDR3 DNA reads TGCAGTGTCCCGAGCGTCTACAATGAGCAGTTCTTC.

This clonotype has a handful of counts. V usage is TRBV5-1 and J usage is TRBJ2-7, with 9 bases fitting TRBD1. Germline-derived CDR1 and CDR2 are SGHRS and YFSETQ. V shed 4 bases, J shed 0 bases, and the junction held 5 bases outside the gene matches. The CDR3 spans 15 residues. The CDR3 nucleotides read TGCGCCAGCAGCCTCAACAGGGGGCGCTCCTACGAGCAGTACGTC. This sequence encodes CASSLNRGRSYEQYV.

This clonotype was counted only a few times. This chain connects TRBV7-2 to TRBJ1-2; D is undetermined. V was trimmed by 4 bases and J by 7 bases, leaving 10 bases between them. The CDR3 contains 12 residues. CDR1 SGHTA and CDR2 FQGNSA come from the germline V gene. CDR3: CASSSRLGGYTF. In DNA form, the CDR3 reads TGTGCCAGCAGCTCCCGCCTCGGTGGCTACACCTTC.